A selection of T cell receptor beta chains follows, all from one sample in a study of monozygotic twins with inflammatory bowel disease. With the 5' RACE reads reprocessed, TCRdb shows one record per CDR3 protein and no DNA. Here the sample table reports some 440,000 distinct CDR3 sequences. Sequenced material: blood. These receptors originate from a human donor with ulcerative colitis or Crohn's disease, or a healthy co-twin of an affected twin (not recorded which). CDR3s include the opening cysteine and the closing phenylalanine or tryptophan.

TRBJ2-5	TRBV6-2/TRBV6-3	CASSYAAPQETQYF
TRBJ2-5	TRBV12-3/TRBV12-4	CASSLLGFNQETQYF
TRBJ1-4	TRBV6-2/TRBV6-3	CASSDWGAVPRLFF
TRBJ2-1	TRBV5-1	CASSPPASGYNEQFF
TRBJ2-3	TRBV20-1	CSAGGLPGDTQYF
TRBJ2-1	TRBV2	CASSPRGSGAPGEQFF
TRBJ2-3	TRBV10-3	CAISGSGSTDTQYF
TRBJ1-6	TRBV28	CASSLSSVLGNSPLHF
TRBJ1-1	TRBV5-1	CASSLGGTTPNTEAFF
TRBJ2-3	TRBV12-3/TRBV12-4	CASSLNSGGAGDTQYF
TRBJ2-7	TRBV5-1	CASSGAGGERFYEQYF
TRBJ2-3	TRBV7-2	CASSLRAGQGADTQYF
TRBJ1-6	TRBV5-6	CASSLDSSSPLHF
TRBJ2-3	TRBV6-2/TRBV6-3	CASSGGYTQYF
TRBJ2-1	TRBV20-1	CSARTSGSISYNEQFF
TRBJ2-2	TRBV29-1	CSVEDGQENGELFF
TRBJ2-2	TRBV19	CASRTGDLWTGELFF
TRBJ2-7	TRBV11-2	CASSAGTSGHYEQYF
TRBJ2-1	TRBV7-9	CASSTRTSGDEQFF
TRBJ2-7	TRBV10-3	CAISEVGRAYEQYF
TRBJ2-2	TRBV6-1	CASRGLAGEVRIGELFF
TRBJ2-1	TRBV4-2	CASSQVESRLAIYNEQFF
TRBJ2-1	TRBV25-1	CASSGTQNEQFF
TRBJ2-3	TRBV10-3	CAISLGTGDADTQYF
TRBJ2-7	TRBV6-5	CASSWQGSSAYEQYF
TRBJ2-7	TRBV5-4	CASSPGGAPYEQYF
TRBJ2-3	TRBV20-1	CSARSGLTENTDTQYF
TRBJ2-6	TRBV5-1	CASSLEAVSGANVLTF
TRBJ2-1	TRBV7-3	CASSSEGLGEQFF
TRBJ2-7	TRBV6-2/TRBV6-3	CASSYRDSSSYEQYF
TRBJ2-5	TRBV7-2	CASSLEPSYPGTQYF
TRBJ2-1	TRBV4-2	CSSSQAMGRGYSYNEQFF
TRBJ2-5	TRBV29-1	CSVVRDTPQETQYF
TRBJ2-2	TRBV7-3	CASSREIAATGELFF
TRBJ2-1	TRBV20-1	CSAPGQTSYNEQFF
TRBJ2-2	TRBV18	CASSPPNGEVTGELFF
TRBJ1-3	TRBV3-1	CASSHEGTAGNTIYF
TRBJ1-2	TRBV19	CASSIRTSDGYTF
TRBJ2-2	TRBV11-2	CASSVSNTGELFF
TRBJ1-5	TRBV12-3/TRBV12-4	CASSSFSNQPQHF
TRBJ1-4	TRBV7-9	CASRGDTGLRQKLFF